This T cell receptor beta chain is from a study of blood T cell repertoires in COVID-19. With 3 bases removed from V and 4 bases from J, the gap between germline ends came to 4 bases. CDR3 length: 11 residues. Per the authors' pipeline: The assay estimated nucleated cells by amplifying reference gene primers. Assay: immunoSEQ multiplex PCR; the TCRdb copy retains only in-frame clones and omits some. The V and J calls and the clone size are those of that table, but D and trimming were determined from the DNA. The sample records approximately 69,000 clones, nearly 85% being singletons. The clonotype originates from a woman aged 55-70 years with acute or convalescent COVID-19. The source material was peripheral blood. V usage is TRBV12-3 or TRBV12-4 and J usage is TRBJ2-7; no definite D call. For the CDR3, the DNA is TGTGCCAGCAGTTTCCATTACGAGCAGTACTTC. This translates into CASSFHYEQYF.